The 16 T cell receptor beta chains listed next were all sequenced from one sample in a study of cytomegalovirus exposure and HLA in healthy donors. PCR used 60 Vbeta primers and 13 Jbeta primers. Sequenced by immunoSEQ multiplex PCR; TCRdb stores in-frame clones only, minus some. The sample data list roughly 73,000 clones. Sequencing input: PBMCs. The receptors shown here come from a female donor in good health and CMV-seropositive.

The gene calls are TRBV5-4 and TRBJ2-5, with TRBD2 matching 7 bases. J lost 4 bases, V lost 0 bases, and 6 bases had no gene match. Germline CDR1 and CDR2: SGHNT and YYREEE (reference sequence). The CDR3 extends over 15 amino acids. CDR3: CASSLVREVGETQYF. The CDR3 region has the DNA TGTGCCAGCAGCTTGGTCCGGGAGGTAGGAGAGACCCAGTACTTC.

The chain links TRBV5-4 to TRBJ2-7; TRBD1 agrees at 11 bases. This CDR3 region has 16 residues. CDR1 and CDR2 from the germline V gene are SGHNT and YYREEE (reference sequence). The V gene end was trimmed by 4 bases and the J gene end by 5 bases; junction bases not matched to a gene: 11. CDR3 nucleotide sequence: TGTGCCAGCAGCCGAATTACGGGACAGGGGGTCCACGAGCAGTACTTC. Its translation: CASSRITGQGVHEQYF.

The CDR3 sequence: CASSLGGGKRDTQYF. The CDR3 DNA is TGTGCCAGCAGCTTAGGAGGGGGCAAGAGAGATACGCAGTATTTT. V is TRBV11-2 and J is TRBJ2-3; 7 positions match TRBD1. This CDR3 is built from 15 residues. The junction had 6 bases not matched to a gene; V was cut back by 1 base and J by 5 bases. The germline V gene encodes CDR1 SGHAT and CDR2 FQNNGV.

V is TRBV27 and J is TRBJ2-7, with 13 bases that match TRBD2. This CDR3 comprises 15 residues. Looked up from germline, CDR1 is MNHEY and CDR2 is SMNVEV (reference sequence). V shed 6 bases and J 3 bases; nucleotides not matched to a gene: 5. The CDR3 region is CASRQGLAGNYEQYF. CDR3 in DNA: TGTGCCAGCAGACAGGGACTAGCGGGGAACTACGAGCAGTACTTC.

V usage is TRBV7-2 and J usage is TRBJ1-5; D ambiguous. CDR1 SGHTA and CDR2 FQGNSA come from the germline V gene. Trimming shortened V by 5 bases and J by 5 bases, and 10 bases separated the two germline ends. CDR3 length: 13 residues. CDR3 nucleotide sequence: TGTGCCAGCAGCCCCAGACTCCATCAGCCCCAGCATTTT. Its translation: CASSPRLHQPQHF. Variable domain in full (rest from reference TRBV7-2 and TRBJ1-5): GAGVSQSPSNKVTEKGKDVELRCDPISGHTALYWYRQSLGQGLEFLIYFQGNSAPDKSGLPSDRFSAERTGGSVSTLTIQRTQQEDSAVYLCASSPRLHQPQHFGDGTRLSIL.

The chain recombines TRBV19 with TRBJ2-7; D is perhaps TRBD1 (6 bases). V lost 3 bases to trimming and J lost 3 bases, with 15 bases between them. The V gene's germline CDR1 is LNHDA and CDR2 SQIVND (reference sequence). There are 15 residues in the CDR3. The CDR3 sequence: CASSIKGGRGYEQYF. For the CDR3, the DNA is TGTGCCAGTAGTATCAAGGGTGGCAGGGGCTACGAGCAGTACTTC.

The V gene is TRBV10-3, the J gene TRBJ2-3, with 10 bases that match TRBD1. CDR1 ENHRY and CDR2 SYGVKD come from the germline V gene. The CDR3 contains 15 residues. After removal of 6 bases from V and 5 bases from J, the junction contained 8 bases not matched to a gene. CDR3 coding DNA: TGTGCCATCAGCGAAGACAGGGGGCGCAAAGATACGCAGTATTTT. Protein sequence: CAISEDRGRKDTQYF.

J is TRBJ1-2 and V is TRBV18, with a weak D call TRBD1 (5 bases). The CDR3 runs 13 residues. Germline V lookup: CDR1 KGHSH, CDR2 LQKENI. Between the trimmed V and J ends, which lost 3 bases and 0 bases, there was a span of 5 bases. The CDR3 sequence: CASSPTANYGYTF. The CDR3 nucleotides read TGTGCCAGCTCACCGACAGCTAACTATGGCTACACCTTC.

The CDR3 protein is CASSQTGPGETQYF. Written as DNA, the CDR3 is TGTGCCAGCAGTCAGACAGGTCCGGGGGAGACCCAGTACTTC. The chain is built from TRBV6-5 and TRBJ2-5; a weak D match, TRBD1 (6 bases). The length of the CDR3 is 14 residues. CDR1 and CDR2 from the germline V gene are MNHEY and SVGAGI. Trimming took off 5 bases at V and 5 bases at J, with 15 bases between the two ends.

The chain uses TRBV7-8 and TRBJ1-1; weak D call: TRBD1 (5 bases). This CDR3 has 15 residues. V lost 7 bases and J lost 0, with 15 bases in between. CDR1 SGHVS and CDR2 FQNEAQ come from the germline V gene. CDR3 loop: CASNLGPPMNTEAFF. In DNA form, the CDR3 reads TGTGCCAGCAATCTGGGGCCTCCCATGAACACTGAAGCTTTCTTT.

The genes are TRBV5-6 and TRBJ2-7; D is perhaps TRBD1 (6 bases). Trimming took off 2 bases at V and 0 bases at J, with 6 bases between the two ends. The germline CDR1 and CDR2 sequences are SGHDT and YYEEEE. The CDR3 length is 13 residues. DNA of the CDR3: TGTGCCAGCAGCTTACAGGGCTCCTACGAGCAGTACTTC. Translating it yields CASSLQGSYEQYF.

This chain links TRBV6-1 with TRBJ1-2; 7 bases are shared with TRBD1. Germline V gene lookup returns CDR1 MNHNS and CDR2 SASEGT. The CDR3 is 19 residues long. Trimming removed 1 base from V and 8 bases from J; junction bases left unmatched: 22. Here the CDR3 reads CASSEDTFKRATGALGYTF. As DNA, the CDR3 is TGTGCCAGCAGTGAAGATACGTTTAAACGCGCTACAGGGGCCTTAGGCTACACCTTC.

The chain joins TRBV5-1 to TRBJ1-3; 7 bases fit TRBD1. V was clipped by 2 bases and J by 4 bases; unmatched bases: 6. The CDR3 runs to 15 residues. Germline values: CDR1 SGHRS, CDR2 YFSETQ. The CDR3 DNA follows: TGCGCCAGCAGCTTTGAGGGGGCATCGGGAAACACCATATATTTT. It specifies CASSFEGASGNTIYF.

The chain combines TRBV4-3 with TRBJ2-5; 10 bases fit TRBD1. With 0 bases clipped from V and 5 bases from J, the junction kept 6 bases outside the gene matches. The CDR3 length is 16 residues. In germline, CDR1 is LGHNA, CDR2 YSLEER. The CDR3: CASSQDWDRGWETQYF. In DNA, the CDR3 is TGCGCCAGCAGCCAAGATTGGGACAGGGGATGGGAGACCCAGTACTTC.

The chain has TRBV2 and TRBJ2-1, with 7 bases fitting TRBD2. The CDR3 loop spans 13 amino acids. The V segment lost 3 bases and the J segment 7 bases; nucleotides outside the gene matches: 3. Germline-derived CDR1 and CDR2 are SNHLY and FYNNEI. CDR3 in DNA: TGTGCCAGCAGTGATCAGGGACTAAATGAGCAGTTCTTC. Translating gives CASSDQGLNEQFF. The full variable domain, rest sourced from reference TRBV2 and TRBJ2-1, is EPEVTQTPSHQVTQMGQEVILRCVPISNHLYFYWYRQILGQKVEFLVSFYNNEISEKSEIFDDQFSVERPDGSNFTLKIRSTKLEDSAMYFCASSDQGLNEQFFGPGTRLTVL.

The CDR3 loop is CAWRIGAPLMNTEAFF. The CDR3 region has the DNA TGTGCCTGGAGAATTGGGGCCCCCCTCATGAACACTGAAGCTTTCTTT. This chain connects TRBV30 to TRBJ1-1; the D gene is possibly TRBD1 (5 bases). The CDR3 runs 16 residues. Germline V gene lookup returns CDR1 GTSNPN and CDR2 SVGIG (reference sequence). The V end was cut by 3 bases, the J end by 0 bases, with 17 bases between.